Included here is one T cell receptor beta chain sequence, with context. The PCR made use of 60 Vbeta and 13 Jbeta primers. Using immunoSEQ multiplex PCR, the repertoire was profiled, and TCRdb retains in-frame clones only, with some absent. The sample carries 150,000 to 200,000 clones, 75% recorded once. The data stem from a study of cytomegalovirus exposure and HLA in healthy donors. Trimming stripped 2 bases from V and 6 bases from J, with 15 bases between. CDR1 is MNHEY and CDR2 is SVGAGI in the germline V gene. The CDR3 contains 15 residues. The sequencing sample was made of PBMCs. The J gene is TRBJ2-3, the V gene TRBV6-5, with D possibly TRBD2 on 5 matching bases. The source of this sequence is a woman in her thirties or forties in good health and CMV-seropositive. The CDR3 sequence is CASSYTSGKKDTQYF. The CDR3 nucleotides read TGTGCCAGCAGTTACACATCCGGGAAAAAGGATACGCAGTATTTT.